Each of the 8 T cell receptor beta chains below was sequenced from the same sample in a study of blood T cell repertoires in COVID-19. The data were produced by immunoSEQ multiplex PCR, yet TCRdb's version contains in-frame clones alone and is incomplete. The table records 200,000 to 250,000 clones, approximately 88% of them present only once. Sequences were obtained from PBMCs or T cells enriched from blood (not recorded which). These receptor sequences come from a woman aged 25-40 years who had been exposed to COVID-19.

V usage is TRBV29-1 and J usage is TRBJ2-4; 8 positions match TRBD1. With V trimmed by 7 bases and J by 2 bases, 4 bases remained unmatched. The CDR3 has 13 amino acids. CDR1 is SQVTM, CDR2 ANQGSEA, per germline. The CDR3 here is CSARTGSKNIQYF. The CDR3 region has the DNA TGCAGCGCAAGGACAGGGTCCAAAAACATTCAGTACTTC.

The gene calls are TRBV28 and TRBJ1-2; 7 bases match TRBD1. CDR1 is MDHEN and CDR2 is SYDVKM in the germline V gene. The CDR3 consists of 15 residues. V lost 2 bases to trimming and J lost 7 bases; unmatched junction nucleotides: 10. CDR3 region: CASSLDRQGGAGYTF. The CDR3, as DNA: TGTGCCAGCAGTTTAGACCGACAGGGCGGGGCTGGCTACACCTTC.

CDR3 region: CASRQTGLGGYTF. DNA of the CDR3: TGTGCCAGCAGACAGACAGGGTTGGGGGGCTACACCTTC. This chain joins TRBV6-5 and TRBJ1-2; 7 positions match TRBD1. There are 13 residues in the CDR3. CDR1 is MNHEY, CDR2 SVGAGI, per germline. V trimming: 6 bases; J trimming: 8 bases; junction bases outside the gene matches: 9.

Only one count was recorded for this clone. V is TRBV7-9 and J is TRBJ2-1; TRBD2 matches at 9 bases. With 4 bases clipped from V and 8 bases from J, the junction kept 6 bases outside the gene matches. The CDR3 has 14 residues. Looked up from germline, CDR1 is SEHNR and CDR2 is FQNEAQ (reference sequence). The CDR3, as DNA: TGTGCCAGCAGCTCCGCGGGAGGGTGGGATGAGCAGTTCTTC. Protein: CASSSAGGWDEQFF.

This clone was detected only once. The chain combines TRBV30 with TRBJ1-5; possible D gene TRBD1, 6 bases. V lost 0 bases and J 6 bases, leaving 6 bases between the germline ends. The CDR3 runs to 12 residues. Per the germline V gene, CDR1 is GTSNPN and CDR2 is SVGIG (reference sequence). CDR3 DNA sequence: TGTGCCTGGAGTGTAGGGGGTCAGCCCCAGCATTTT. Residues: CAWSVGGQPQHF. The full variable domain, in which reference TRBV30 and TRBJ1-5 provide the parts outside the CDR3, is SQTIHQWPATLVQPVGSPLSLECTVEGTSNPNLYWYRQAAGRGLQLLFYSVGIGQISSEVPQNLSASRPQDRQFILSSKKLLLSDSGFYLCAWSVGGQPQHFGDGTRLSIL.

This chain joins TRBV5-1 and TRBJ2-7, with 10 nucleotides matching TRBD1. The V segment lost 4 bases and the J segment 7 bases; nucleotides outside the gene matches: 11. The CDR3 length is 15 residues. Per germline, CDR1 SGHRS and CDR2 YFSETQ. CDR3 nucleotides: TGCGCCAGCAGCCTCCAAATGACAGGGGGCGATGAGCAGTACTTC. Translation gives CASSLQMTGGDEQYF.

This chain joins TRBV18 and TRBJ2-7; D unresolved. The CDR3 is 16 residues long. Trimming cost V 3 bases and J 1 base, with 16 bases left between them. CDR1 and CDR2 from the germline V gene are KGHSH and LQKENI. The DNA for the CDR3 is TGTGCCAGCTCACCTAGACCAGGCGCTATTTCCTACGAGCAGTACTTC. Its protein product is CASSPRPGAISYEQYF.

The chain links TRBV15 to TRBJ1-5; TRBD1 matches 7 bases. CDR1 is LNHNV, CDR2 YYDKDF, per germline (reference sequence). The CDR3 has 15 amino acids. Losses at the gene ends were 5 bases for V and 0 bases for J; bases not matched to a gene: 4. The CDR3 DNA sequence: TGTGCCACCAGCTCCGGACAGGTTAGCAATCAGCCCCAGCATTTT. Protein product: CATSSGQVSNQPQHF.